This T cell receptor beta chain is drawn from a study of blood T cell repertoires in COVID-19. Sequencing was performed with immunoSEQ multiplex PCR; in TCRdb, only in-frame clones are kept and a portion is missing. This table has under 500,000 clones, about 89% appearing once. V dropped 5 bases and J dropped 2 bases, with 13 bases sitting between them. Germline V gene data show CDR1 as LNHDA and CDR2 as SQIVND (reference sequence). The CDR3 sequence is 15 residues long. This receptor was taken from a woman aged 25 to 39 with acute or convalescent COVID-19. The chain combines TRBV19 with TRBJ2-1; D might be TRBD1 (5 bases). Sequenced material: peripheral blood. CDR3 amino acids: CASSVSGLPYNEQFF. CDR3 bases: TGTGCCAGTAGTGTTTCAGGGCTCCCCTACAATGAGCAGTTCTTC.